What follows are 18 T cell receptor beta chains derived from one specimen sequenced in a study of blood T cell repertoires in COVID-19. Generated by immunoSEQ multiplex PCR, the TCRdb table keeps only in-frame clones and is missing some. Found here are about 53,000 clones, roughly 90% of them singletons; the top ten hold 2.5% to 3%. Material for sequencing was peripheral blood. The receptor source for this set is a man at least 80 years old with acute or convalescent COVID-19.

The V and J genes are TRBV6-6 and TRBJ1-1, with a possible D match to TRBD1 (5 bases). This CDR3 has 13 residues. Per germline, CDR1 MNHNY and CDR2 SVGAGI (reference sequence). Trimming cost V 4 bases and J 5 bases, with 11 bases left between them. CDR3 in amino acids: CASSSFTGTEAFF. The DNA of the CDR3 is TGTGCCAGCAGTTCCTTTACAGGAACTGAAGCTTTCTTT.

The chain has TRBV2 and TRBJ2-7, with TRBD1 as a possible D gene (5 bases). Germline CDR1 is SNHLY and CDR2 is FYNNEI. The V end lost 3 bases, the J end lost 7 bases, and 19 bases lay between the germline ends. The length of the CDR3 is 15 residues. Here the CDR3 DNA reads TGTGCCAGCAGTGATCGACAGCCTGGTTTGAGGGAGCAGTACTTC. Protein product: CASSDRQPGLREQYF.

The CDR3: CASSLGQGHYGYTF. CDR3 nucleotide sequence: TGTGCCAGCAGCCTTGGACAGGGACACTATGGCTACACCTTC. The chain carries TRBV3-1 (or the pseudogene TRBV3-2) and TRBJ1-2, with 8 bases identical to TRBD1. This CDR3 is built from 14 residues. V dropped 4 bases and J dropped 3; count of bases not matched to a gene: 4. Germline V gives CDR1 LGHDT, CDR2 YNNKEL (reference sequence).

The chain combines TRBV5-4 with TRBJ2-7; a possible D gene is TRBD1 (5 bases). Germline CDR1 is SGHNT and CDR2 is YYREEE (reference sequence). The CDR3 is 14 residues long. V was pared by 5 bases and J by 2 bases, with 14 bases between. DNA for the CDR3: TGTGCCAGCAGTCAAAGGGGATTGACCTACGAGCAGTACTTC. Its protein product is CASSQRGLTYEQYF.

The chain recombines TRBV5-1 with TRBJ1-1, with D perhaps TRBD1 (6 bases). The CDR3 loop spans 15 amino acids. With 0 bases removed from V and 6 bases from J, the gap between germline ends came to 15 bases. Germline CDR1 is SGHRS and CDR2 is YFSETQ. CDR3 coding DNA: TGCGCCAGCAGCTTGGACGGGACAAAGGCTTCTGAAGCTTTCTTT. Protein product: CASSLDGTKASEAFF.

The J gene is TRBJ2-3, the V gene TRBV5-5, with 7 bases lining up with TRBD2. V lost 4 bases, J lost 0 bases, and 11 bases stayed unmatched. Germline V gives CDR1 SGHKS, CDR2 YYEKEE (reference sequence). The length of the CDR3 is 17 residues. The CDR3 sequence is CASSKKLASRSTDTQYF. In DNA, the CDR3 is TGTGCCAGCAGCAAGAAACTAGCGTCGCGTAGCACAGATACGCAGTATTTT.

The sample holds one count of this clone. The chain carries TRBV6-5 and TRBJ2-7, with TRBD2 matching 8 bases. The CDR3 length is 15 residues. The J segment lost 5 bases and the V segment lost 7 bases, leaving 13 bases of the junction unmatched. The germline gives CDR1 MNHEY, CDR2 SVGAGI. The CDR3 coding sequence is TGTGCCAGCACCCAGCGGGGGATTCGTGGAAACGAGCAGTACTTC. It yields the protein CASTQRGIRGNEQYF.

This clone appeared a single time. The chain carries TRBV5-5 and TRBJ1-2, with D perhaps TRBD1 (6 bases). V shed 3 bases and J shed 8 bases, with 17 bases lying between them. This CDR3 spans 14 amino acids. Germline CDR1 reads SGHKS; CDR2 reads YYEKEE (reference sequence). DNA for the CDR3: TGTGCCAGCAGCTCGTGGGCAGGGGCTGAGGGCTACACCTTC. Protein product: CASSSWAGAEGYTF.

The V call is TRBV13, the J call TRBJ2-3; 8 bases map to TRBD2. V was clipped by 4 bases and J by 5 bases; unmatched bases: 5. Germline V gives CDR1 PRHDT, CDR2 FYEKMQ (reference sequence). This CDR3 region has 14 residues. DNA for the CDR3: TGTGCCAGCAGCTCCGGACTAGCCGGAGATACGCAGTATTTT. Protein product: CASSSGLAGDTQYF. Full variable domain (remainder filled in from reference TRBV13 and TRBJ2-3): AAGVIQSPRHLIKEKRETATLKCYPIPRHDTVYWYQQGPGQDPQFLISFYEKMQSDKGSIPDRFSAQQFSDYHSELNMSSLELGDSALYFCASSSGLAGDTQYFGPGTRLTVL.

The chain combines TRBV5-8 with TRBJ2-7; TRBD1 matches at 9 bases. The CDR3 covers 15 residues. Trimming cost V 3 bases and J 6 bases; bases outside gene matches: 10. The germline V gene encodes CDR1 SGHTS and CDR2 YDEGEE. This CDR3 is CASSSGTGKGLEQYF. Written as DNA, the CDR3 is TGTGCCAGCAGCTCGGGGACAGGGAAAGGTCTCGAGCAGTACTTC. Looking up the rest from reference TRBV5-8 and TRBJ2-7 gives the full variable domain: EAGVTQSPTHLIKTRGQQATLRCSPISGHTSVYWYQQALGLGLQFLLWYDEGEERNRGNFPPRFSGRQFPNYSSELNVNALELEDSALYLCASSSGTGKGLEQYFGPGTRLTVT.

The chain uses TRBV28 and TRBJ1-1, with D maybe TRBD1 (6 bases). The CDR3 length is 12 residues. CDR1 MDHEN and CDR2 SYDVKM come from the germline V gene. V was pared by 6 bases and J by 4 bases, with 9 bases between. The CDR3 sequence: CASSQGFTEAFF. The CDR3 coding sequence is TGTGCCAGCAGCCAGGGGTTCACTGAAGCTTTCTTT.

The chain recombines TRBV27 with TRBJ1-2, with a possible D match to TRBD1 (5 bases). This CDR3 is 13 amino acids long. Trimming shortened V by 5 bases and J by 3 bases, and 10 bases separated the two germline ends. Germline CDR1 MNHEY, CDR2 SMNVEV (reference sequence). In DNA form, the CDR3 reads TGTGCCAGCAGTATGAACAGGTACTATGGCTACACCTTC. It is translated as CASSMNRYYGYTF.

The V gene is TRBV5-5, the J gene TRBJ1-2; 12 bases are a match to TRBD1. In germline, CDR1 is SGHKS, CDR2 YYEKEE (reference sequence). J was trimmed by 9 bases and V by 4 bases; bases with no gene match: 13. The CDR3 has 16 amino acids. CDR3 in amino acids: CASSPTPGTGGRRYTF. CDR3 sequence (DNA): TGTGCCAGCAGCCCGACACCCGGGACAGGGGGCAGACGCTACACCTTC. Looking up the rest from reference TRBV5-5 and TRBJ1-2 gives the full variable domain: DAGVTQSPTHLIKTRGQQVTLRCSPISGHKSVSWYQQVLGQGPQFIFQYYEKEERGRGNFPDRFSARQFPNYSSELNVNALLLGDSALYLCASSPTPGTGGRRYTFGSGTRLTVV.

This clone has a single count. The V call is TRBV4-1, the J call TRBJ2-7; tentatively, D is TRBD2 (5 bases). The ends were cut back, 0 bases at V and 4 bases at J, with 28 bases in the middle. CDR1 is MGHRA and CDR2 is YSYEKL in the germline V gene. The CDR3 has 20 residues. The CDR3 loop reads CASSQEARATRDPNLYEQYF. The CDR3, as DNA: TGCGCCAGCAGCCAAGAAGCCCGTGCGACCCGGGATCCAAACTTATACGAGCAGTACTTC.

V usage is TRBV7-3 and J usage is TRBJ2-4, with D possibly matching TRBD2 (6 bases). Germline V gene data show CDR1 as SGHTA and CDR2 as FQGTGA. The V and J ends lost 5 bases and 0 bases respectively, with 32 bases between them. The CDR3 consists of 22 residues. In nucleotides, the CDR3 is TGTGCCAGCAGCGATAAGGCCGGAGGGGACCGAGTCCCTATACTAGCCAAAAACATTCAGTACTTC. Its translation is CASSDKAGGDRVPILAKNIQYF. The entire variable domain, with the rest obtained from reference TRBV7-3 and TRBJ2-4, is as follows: GAGVSQTPSNKVTEKGKYVELRCDPISGHTALYWYRQSLGQGPEFLIYFQGTGAADDSGLPNDRFFAVRPEGSVSTLKIQRTERGDSAVYLCASSDKAGGDRVPILAKNIQYFGAGTRLSVL.

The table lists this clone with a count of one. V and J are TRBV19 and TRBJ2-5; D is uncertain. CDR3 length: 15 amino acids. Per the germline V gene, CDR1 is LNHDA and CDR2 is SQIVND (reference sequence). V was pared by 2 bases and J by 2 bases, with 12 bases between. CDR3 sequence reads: CASSISPTGQETQYF. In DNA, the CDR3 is TGTGCCAGTAGTATAAGTCCTACCGGGCAAGAGACCCAGTACTTC.

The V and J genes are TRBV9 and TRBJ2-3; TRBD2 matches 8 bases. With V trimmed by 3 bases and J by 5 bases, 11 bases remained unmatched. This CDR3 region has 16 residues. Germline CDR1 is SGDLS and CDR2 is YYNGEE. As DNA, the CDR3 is TGTGCCAGCAGCGCCGCGATCAGCGGGGGTATAGATACGCAGTATTTT. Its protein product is CASSAAISGGIDTQYF.

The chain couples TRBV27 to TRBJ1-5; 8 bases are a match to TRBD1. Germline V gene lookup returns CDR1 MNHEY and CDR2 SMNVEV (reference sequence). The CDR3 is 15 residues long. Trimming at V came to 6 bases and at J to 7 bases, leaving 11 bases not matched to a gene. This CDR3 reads CASRPGQGRGQPQHF. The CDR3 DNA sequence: TGTGCCAGCAGGCCAGGACAGGGAAGGGGGCAGCCCCAGCATTTT.